This entry features one TCR beta chain sequence. The data stem from a study of blood T cell repertoires in COVID-19. Assay: immunoSEQ multiplex PCR; the TCRdb copy retains only in-frame clones and omits some. The data hold under 300,000 clones, with around 90% observed a single time. CDR1 is MNHNY and CDR2 is SVGAGI in the germline V gene (reference sequence). Germline trimming cut 2 bases from V and 4 bases from J; bases unmatched to any gene: 6. The CDR3 consists of 16 residues. Enrollees, roughly 18 to 89 years old, lived in about two dozen US areas. Participants reported their clinical history, and cohort assignment relied on those reports. Each recovered donor of Cohort 3 presented with two negative PCRs, clearance, or symptom resolution.

The sequencing sample was made of PBMCs or T cells enriched from blood (not recorded which). The receptor was derived from a woman aged 40 to 50 who had recovered from COVID-19. This chain links TRBV6-6 with TRBJ1-3; TRBD1 matches 9 bases. As DNA, the CDR3 is TGTGCCAGCAGTTACGTTTGGACAGGGGAAGGAAACACCATATATTTT. This encodes CASSYVWTGEGNTIYF.